Here is one T cell receptor (beta chain) with its context. The antigen remains undetermined. CDR1 is SGHRS, CDR2 YFSETQ, per germline. V was clipped by 0 bases and J by 2 bases, with 13 bases between them. This CDR3 contains 16 residues. This specimen comes from a study of T cells after yellow fever vaccination. For the study at large: With SMART-Seq v4 Ultra Low Input, the fractions containing low cell numbers were prepared. Whole-study findings and limits: One caveat is that FACS-sorted repertoires could contain abundant clonotypes contaminating from the bulk population. Of the clonotypes, a small share occurred in both CD4 and CD8 compartments.

Researchers made TCR cDNA using 5'RACE template switching, and this step added a universal primer site and UMIs. TCRdb redid the calling of the 5' RACE reads with MiXCR, one entry per CDR3 protein. Of hundreds of thousands of distinct CDR3 sequences listed, roughly an eighth are singletons. The sequence came from a man aged 25 to 40 who received the YFV17D yellow fever vaccine. This rearrangement joins TRBV5-1 to TRBJ2-3, with TRBD1 as a possible D gene (5 bases). Specimen: PBMCs, collected on the day of the yellow fever booster vaccination. CDR3 in amino acids: CASSLGQNFDTDTQYF. The CDR3 DNA follows: TGCGCCAGCAGCTTGGGACAGAACTTTGACACAGATACGCAGTATTTT.